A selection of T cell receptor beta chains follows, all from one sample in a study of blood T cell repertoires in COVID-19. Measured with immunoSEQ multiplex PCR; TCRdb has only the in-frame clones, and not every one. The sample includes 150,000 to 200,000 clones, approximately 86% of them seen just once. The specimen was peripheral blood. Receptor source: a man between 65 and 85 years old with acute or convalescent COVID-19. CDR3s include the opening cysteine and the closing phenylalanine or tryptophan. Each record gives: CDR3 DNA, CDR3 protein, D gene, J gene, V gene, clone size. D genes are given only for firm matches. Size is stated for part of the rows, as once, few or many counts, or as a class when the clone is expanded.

TGTGCCAGCAGCGGGACTAGAACCTTAAATGAGCAGTTCTTC | CASSGTRTLNEQFF | TRBD2 | TRBJ2-1 | TRBV28 | -
TGTGCCAGTACTCGGACGCGAGGGTATGGCTACACCTTC | CASTRTRGYGYTF | - | TRBJ1-2 | TRBV19 | -
TGTGCCAGCAGTGAAAGGTACAGCCGTACACAGCCCCAGCATTTT | CASSERYSRTQPQHF | - | TRBJ1-5 | TRBV2 | -
TGTGCCAGCAGTTTAGGGGGGAGCTCCTACAATGAGCAGTTCTTC | CASSLGGSSYNEQFF | - | TRBJ2-1 | TRBV27 | -
TGTGCCAGCAGTGCCGGACTAGCGGGGCCAGATACGCAGTATTTT | CASSAGLAGPDTQYF | TRBD2 | TRBJ2-3 | TRBV2 | once
TGTGCCAGCAGCGCGGACAGGGGGGGAAAACTGTTTTTT | CASSADRGGKLFF | TRBD1 | TRBJ1-4 | TRBV6-5 | -
TGTGCCAGCTCACCGGCCCTGGACGAGCAGTACTTC | CASSPALDEQYF | - | TRBJ2-7 | TRBV18 | -
TGTGCCAGCAGTTACCGCGGAGGTAGCGGGGGAGACCAGTTCTTC | CASSYRGGSGGDQFF | TRBD2 | TRBJ2-1 | TRBV6-2/TRBV6-3 | once
TGCGCCAGCAGCTCCGGGACATACTACGAGCAGTACTTC | CASSSGTYYEQYF | - | TRBJ2-7 | TRBV5-1 | -
TGTGCCAGCTCACCACCGTCTAGCGGGCTCACCGGGGAGCTGTTTTTT | CASSPPSSGLTGELFF | TRBD2 | TRBJ2-2 | TRBV18 | -
TGTGCCAGCAGTCGCCGACAGGGAGATAATTCACCCCTCCACTTT | CASSRRQGDNSPLHF | TRBD1 | TRBJ1-6 | TRBV27 | -
TGTGCCAGCAGCTTAACTAGCGGGACCTACAATGAGCAGTTCTTC | CASSLTSGTYNEQFF | TRBD2 | TRBJ2-1 | TRBV7-3 | -
TGTGCCAGTAGTATAGATCTAAAGGGGGGACTATCTCGGACAGATACGCAGTATTTT | CASSIDLKGGLSRTDTQYF | - | TRBJ2-3 | TRBV19 | once
TGTGCCAGCAGTGAATTTCGAGGGCGTAGCAATCAGCCCCAGCATTTT | CASSEFRGRSNQPQHF | - | TRBJ1-5 | TRBV2 | -
TGTGCCAGCAGCTTCGGGGGGGCTTCGCAAGAGACCCAGTACTTC | CASSFGGASQETQYF | TRBD2 | TRBJ2-5 | TRBV7-2 | -
TGTGCCAGTAGTATCAGGGTGACGAACACTGAAGCTTTCTTT | CASSIRVTNTEAFF | - | TRBJ1-1 | TRBV19 | -
TGTGCCAGCAGTTACGACATGGACTCTGGAAACACCATATATTTT | CASSYDMDSGNTIYF | - | TRBJ1-3 | TRBV6-6 | -
TGTGCCTGGAGTCCGGGGACAGGGGTCAATCAGCCCCAGCATTTT | CAWSPGTGVNQPQHF | TRBD1 | TRBJ1-5 | TRBV30 | -
TGTGCCAGCAGTGGACAGGGAGTAACGCACTTC | CASSGQGVTHF | TRBD1 | TRBJ2-7 | TRBV28 | -
TGTGCCAGCAGCGTCAACAGGGTTGGAGATACGCAGTATTTT | CASSVNRVGDTQYF | - | TRBJ2-3 | TRBV7-2 | -
TGTGCCAGCAGTTATCCGAACAGGGGGAACACTGAAGCTTTCTTT | CASSYPNRGNTEAFF | TRBD1 | TRBJ1-1 | TRBV7-8 | -
TGTGCCAGCAGCTTAGGCCCAGCGGGGGGGTCCTACGAGCAGTACTTC | CASSLGPAGGSYEQYF | TRBD2 | TRBJ2-7 | TRBV13 | -
TGTGCCAGCAGCTTAGCAGGGGGCGTAAATGAAGCTTTCTTT | CASSLAGGVNEAFF | TRBD1 | TRBJ1-1 | TRBV7-8 | -
TGTGCCAGCAGCCCAGTTTTGAGCGGGAGCAAAGAGACCCAGTACTTC | CASSPVLSGSKETQYF | TRBD2 | TRBJ2-5 | TRBV7-3 | -
TGTGCCAGCAGTTTATCCGGGACTAGCGGGAGTTTAGACATTCAGTACTTC | CASSLSGTSGSLDIQYF | TRBD2 | TRBJ2-4 | TRBV28 | -
TGTGCCAGCAGCCAAGATAGTGGACAGACCAATCAGCCCCAGCATTTT | CASSQDSGQTNQPQHF | - | TRBJ1-5 | TRBV4-2 | -
TGTGCCAGCAGCTTGTACAGGGGGCTCCGGTACGAGCAGTACTTC | CASSLYRGLRYEQYF | TRBD1 | TRBJ2-7 | TRBV5-4 | -
TGTGCCAGCAGCTTGGAACCCCTGGAGGATACGCAGTATTTT | CASSLEPLEDTQYF | - | TRBJ2-3 | TRBV5-5 | -
TGTGCCAGCAGTAGACAGGGAGCTAACTATGGCTACACCTTC | CASSRQGANYGYTF | TRBD1 | TRBJ1-2 | TRBV2 | -
TGCGCCAGCAGCCAACCACGGGACAGGGTTTACAATGAGCAGTTCTTC | CASSQPRDRVYNEQFF | TRBD1 | TRBJ2-1 | TRBV4-1 | -
TGTGCCAGTAGTAAACGAGAGGGTATCGTTCAAGAGACCCAGTACTTC | CASSKREGIVQETQYF | - | TRBJ2-5 | TRBV19 | -
TGTGCCAGTAGTCTTTCAGGGGTAGAGGGCTACGAGCAGTACTTC | CASSLSGVEGYEQYF | - | TRBJ2-7 | TRBV19 | -
TGTGCCAGTAGCACGGGACAGACATACAATGAGCAGTTCTTC | CASSTGQTYNEQFF | TRBD1 | TRBJ2-1 | TRBV19 | -
TGTGCCAGCAGCTCTACGGGGTCCTACGAGCAGTACTTC | CASSSTGSYEQYF | - | TRBJ2-7 | TRBV11-2 | -
TGTGCCAGCAGTTCCGTCTATAATTCACCCCTCCACTTT | CASSSVYNSPLHF | - | TRBJ1-6 | TRBV27 | few
TGTGCCAGCCTTCAGGTCCGGGAGGAAAAACTGTTTTTT | CASLQVREEKLFF | - | TRBJ1-4 | TRBV19 | once
TGTGCCAGCAGCTACCTGACCGGGGAGGGGGAGCAGTTCTTC | CASSYLTGEGEQFF | TRBD2 | TRBJ2-1 | TRBV3-1/TRBV3-2 | -
TGCGCCAGCAGCTTGGCCCCGACAGGAAACACCGGGGAGCTGTTTTTT | CASSLAPTGNTGELFF | - | TRBJ2-2 | TRBV5-1 | -
TGTGCCAGCAGCCCACTCAATCAGCCCCAGCATTTT | CASSPLNQPQHF | - | TRBJ1-5 | TRBV7-2 | -
TGTGCCAGAAGCGAAGGTGCAGGGGGCTTGAACACCGGGGAGCTGTTTTTT | CARSEGAGGLNTGELFF | TRBD1 | TRBJ2-2 | TRBV5-3 | -
TGTGCCAGCTCACCTGTTACCGGGACTAGATACGAGCAGTACTTC | CASSPVTGTRYEQYF | TRBD2 | TRBJ2-7 | TRBV18 | -
TGTGCCAGCAGCGCGACAGGGAACTGGGGGGATGAGCAGTTCTTC | CASSATGNWGDEQFF | - | TRBJ2-1 | TRBV9 | -
TGTGCCAGCAGGCTATCGGGACTAGCGTACAATGAGCAGTTCTTC | CASRLSGLAYNEQFF | TRBD2 | TRBJ2-1 | TRBV28 | -
TGTGCCAGCAGCTCCTTACAGGGGGCGCGGGGGACCCAGTACTTC | CASSSLQGARGTQYF | TRBD1 | TRBJ2-5 | TRBV6-5 | -
TGTGCCAGCAGCTCCGGACACCACACAGATACGCAGTATTTT | CASSSGHHTDTQYF | - | TRBJ2-3 | TRBV6-2/TRBV6-3 | once
TGTGCCAGCAGCCAAGAGGTAGGGCTAGCGGGGCTCAGCACAGATACGCAGTATTTT | CASSQEVGLAGLSTDTQYF | TRBD2 | TRBJ2-3 | TRBV3-1/TRBV3-2 | -
TGTGCCAGCAGTGACGAAACAGCAGTCGAAAAACTGTTTTTT | CASSDETAVEKLFF | - | TRBJ1-4 | TRBV2 | -
TGCAGCGTTCACGGGGGACAGGGGACTCTGAACACTGAAGCTTTCTTT | CSVHGGQGTLNTEAFF | TRBD1 | TRBJ1-1 | TRBV29-1 | -
TGTGCCAGCACCCTAGTCGGCAACACTGAAGCTTTCTTT | CASTLVGNTEAFF | - | TRBJ1-1 | TRBV7-8 | few
TGTGCCAGCAGGCTAGGGACAGGGGAGAGGAACACTGAAGCTTTCTTT | CASRLGTGERNTEAFF | TRBD1 | TRBJ1-1 | TRBV28 | once
TGTGCCAGCACCTTCTCGGCAGGGGGCCTATCGGGTGGCTACACCTTC | CASTFSAGGLSGGYTF | TRBD1 | TRBJ1-2 | TRBV9 | -
TGTGCCAGTAGTATAAACAGGGATGGCGGAAACACCATATATTTT | CASSINRDGGNTIYF | - | TRBJ1-3 | TRBV19 | -
TGTGCCAGCAGCCCCAGAACAACTAATGAAAAACTGTTTTTT | CASSPRTTNEKLFF | - | TRBJ1-4 | TRBV3-1/TRBV3-2 | few
TGTGCCACCTCCGGACAGGCCGGTGATTCACCCCTCCACTTT | CATSGQAGDSPLHF | TRBD1 | TRBJ1-6 | TRBV2 | -
TGCGCCAGCAGTGAGTGGAGGGCGGGCACAGATACGCAGTATTTT | CASSEWRAGTDTQYF | - | TRBJ2-3 | TRBV10-2 | few
TGTGCCAGCAGCGGGGGACAGGTCCACGAGACCCAGTACTTC | CASSGGQVHETQYF | TRBD1 | TRBJ2-5 | TRBV9 | -
TGTGCCAGCAGTCTCACCCCGGGGTTCGATATCACTGAAGCTTTCTTT | CASSLTPGFDITEAFF | - | TRBJ1-1 | TRBV5-8 | -